The source of this T cell receptor (beta chain) is a study of T cells in Graves' hyperthyroidism and ophthalmopathy. Study background: Peripheral blood was taken when the disease was first diagnosed, before any treatment began.

Regions amplified from RNA transcripts were the TCR beta CDR3 regions. HTBI primers drove first-round RT-PCR of the TCR CDR3. TCRdb ran MiXCR on the multiplex PCR reads and lists one entry per CDR3 protein. This table holds over 150,000 distinct CDR3 sequences, 15% to 20% found once. Each 10 ml fresh peripheral blood draw supplied the PBMCs. Deletions cut 5 bases from V and 9 bases from J, with 20 bases between. This CDR3 has 15 residues. Germline V gives CDR1 MDHEN, CDR2 SYDVKM. The chain couples TRBV28 to TRBJ1-3, with D possibly being TRBD1 (6 bases). The material sequenced was blood. This receptor was identified in a woman aged 50 to 60 with Graves' hyperthyroidism. This chain's CDR3 is CASSRDRGRGGTIYF. In DNA, the CDR3 is TGTGCCAGCAGTAGAGACCGGGGGCGGGGAGGCACCATATATTTT.